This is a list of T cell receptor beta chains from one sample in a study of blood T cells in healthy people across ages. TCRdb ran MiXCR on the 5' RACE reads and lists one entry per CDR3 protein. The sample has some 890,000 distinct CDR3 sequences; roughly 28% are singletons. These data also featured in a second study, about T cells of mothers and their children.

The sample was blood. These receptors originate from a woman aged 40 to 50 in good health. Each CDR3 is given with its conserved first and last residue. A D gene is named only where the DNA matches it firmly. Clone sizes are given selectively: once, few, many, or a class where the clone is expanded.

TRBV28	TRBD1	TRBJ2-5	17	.	CASSMLSGTGMWETQYF	TGTGCCAGCAGTATGCTCTCCGGGACAGGAATGTGGGAGACCCAGTACTTC
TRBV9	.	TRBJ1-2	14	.	CASSDGYSTYDYTF	TGTGCCAGCAGCGACGGTTACAGTACCTATGACTACACCTTC
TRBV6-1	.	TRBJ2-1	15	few	CASSESPGSNNEQFF	TGTGCCAGCAGTGAGTCCCCGGGGTCTAACAATGAGCAGTTCTTC
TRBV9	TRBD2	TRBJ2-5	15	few	CASSAYRSGGNEQYF	TGTGCCAGCAGCGCGTACAGGTCGGGAGGCAATGAGCAGTACTTC
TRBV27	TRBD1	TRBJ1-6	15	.	CARTLGQLGNSPLHF	TGTGCCCGCACTCTGGGACAGCTAGGGAATTCACCCCTCCACTTT
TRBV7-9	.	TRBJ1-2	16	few	CASSLGLTVSNYGYTF	TGTGCCAGCAGCTTAGGGCTGACAGTATCTAACTATGGCTACACCTTC
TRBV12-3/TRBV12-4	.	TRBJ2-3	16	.	CASSLVLLARADTQYF	TGTGCCAGCAGTTTGGTCCTTCTGGCCAGAGCAGATACGCAGTATTTT
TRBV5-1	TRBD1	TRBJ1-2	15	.	CASSLTGGVNYGYTF	TGCGCCAGCAGCTTGACAGGGGGAGTTAACTATGGCTACACCTTC
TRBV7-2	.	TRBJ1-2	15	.	CASSQPPGQAGGYTF	TGTGCCAGCAGCCAGCCCCCTGGTCAGGCGGGTGGCTACACCTTC
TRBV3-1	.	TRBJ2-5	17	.	CASSLGEEWSLEETQYF	TGTGCCAGCAGCCTCGGGGAGGAGTGGAGTTTGGAAGAGACCCAGTACTTC
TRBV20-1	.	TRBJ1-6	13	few	CSARDPRNSPLHF	TGCAGTGCTCGGGACCCTCGTAATTCACCCCTCCACTTT
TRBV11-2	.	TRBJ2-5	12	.	CASSSTQETQYF	TGTGCCAGCAGCTCCACCCAAGAGACCCAGTACTTC
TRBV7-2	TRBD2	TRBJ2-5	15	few	CASTPAGGPQETQYF	TGTGCCAGCACCCCTGCGGGGGGGCCCCAAGAGACCCAGTACTTC
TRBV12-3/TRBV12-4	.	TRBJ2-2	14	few	CASSSKGSTGELFF	TGTGCCAGCAGTTCCAAGGGGAGCACCGGGGAGCTGTTTTTT
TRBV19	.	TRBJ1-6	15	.	CASSIGGQAASPLHF	TGTGCCAGTAGTATTGGAGGGCAGGCGGCATCACCCCTCCACTTT
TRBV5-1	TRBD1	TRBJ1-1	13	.	CASTLGTDTEAFF	TGCGCCAGCACTTTGGGGACAGACACTGAAGCTTTCTTT
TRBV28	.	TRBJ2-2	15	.	CASSLPRLNTGELFF	TGTGCCAGCAGTTTACCCAGGTTGAACACCGGGGAGCTGTTTTTT
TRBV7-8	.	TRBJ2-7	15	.	CASSQTLAVGYEQYF	TGTGCCAGCAGCCAGACCCTCGCCGTGGGTTACGAGCAGTACTTC
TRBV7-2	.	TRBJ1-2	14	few	CASSLTEYNYGYTF	TGTGCCAGCAGCTTAACAGAGTATAACTATGGCTACACCTTC
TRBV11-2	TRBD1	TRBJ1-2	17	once	CASSSYQGDRGRNGYTF	TGTGCCAGCAGCTCATATCAGGGGGACAGGGGGCGAAATGGCTACACCTTC
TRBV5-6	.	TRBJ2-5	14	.	CASSPGGIGETQYF	TGTGCCAGCAGCCCCGGAGGGATTGGGGAGACCCAGTACTTC
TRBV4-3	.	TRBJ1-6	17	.	CASSTFTGNSYNSPLHF	TGCGCCAGCAGCACTTTCACGGGAAACTCCTATAATTCACCCCTCCACTTT
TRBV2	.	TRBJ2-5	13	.	CVSRSDLSETQYF	TGTGTCAGCAGGAGTGACCTGTCCGAGACCCAGTACTTC
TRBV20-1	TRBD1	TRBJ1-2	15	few	CSARALGQGGVGYTF	TGCAGTGCTAGAGCCCTAGGACAGGGAGGGGTTGGCTACACCTTC
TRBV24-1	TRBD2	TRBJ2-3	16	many	CATSDFGTSGTDTQYF	TGTGCCACCAGTGATTTTGGGACTAGCGGCACAGATACGCAGTATTTT